The sequence of this TCR beta chain was determined in a study of cytomegalovirus exposure and HLA in healthy donors. Study at large: Unique TCR beta sequences numbering approximately 120 million came from about 180 million T cells in an earlier analysis. Within an early data release were roughly 90 million unique TCRs drawn from HLA-typed donors. Points from the study as a whole: The study labeled 150 to 200 TCR beta chains cytomegalovirus-associated. TCR beta chains associated with HLA were, in a later analysis, more clonally expanded than equally common others.

Concerning this clone: Its specificity is unknown.

Primers included in the PCR were 60 Vbeta and 13 Jbeta primers. Libraries were prepared by immunoSEQ multiplex PCR; TCRdb keeps only in-frame clonotypes and omits some of them. The sample carries about 200,000 clones, around 83% recorded once. This CDR3 has 14 amino acids. V dropped 6 bases and J dropped 12; count of bases not matched to a gene: 14. CDR1 is MNHEY, CDR2 SMNVEV, per germline (reference sequence). Sequenced sample: PBMCs. This clonotype was obtained from a woman aged 50 to 60 in good health and CMV-seropositive. V gene TRBV27 combines with J gene TRBJ1-1; 9 bases map to TRBD1. This CDR3 is CASSRGGQGKRTFF. CDR3 nucleotides: TGTGCCAGCAGCCGAGGAGGACAGGGGAAGAGAACTTTCTTT.